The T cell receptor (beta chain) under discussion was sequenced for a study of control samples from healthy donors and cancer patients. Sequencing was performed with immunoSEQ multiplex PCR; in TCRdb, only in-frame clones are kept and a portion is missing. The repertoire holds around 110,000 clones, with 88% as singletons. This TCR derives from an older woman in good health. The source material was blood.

The CDR3 is CASSLGKLAFF. CDR3 DNA sequence: TGTGCCAGCAGTTTGGGGAAATTGGCTTTCTTT. The chain is built from TRBV12-3 or TRBV12-4 and TRBJ1-1; D gene ambiguous. The CDR3 totals 11 residues. V lost 3 bases, J lost 11 bases, and 10 bases lay in between.